This T cell receptor (beta chain) was documented in a study of PD-L1 blockade in urothelial cancer. Study-level information: Analysis of the blood was performed 3 weeks (second dose) and 6 weeks after treatment start.

In germline, CDR1 is LGHNA, CDR2 YNFKEQ. This CDR3 spans 16 amino acids. After removal of 0 bases from V and 5 bases from J, the junction contained 8 bases not matched to a gene. Using immunoSEQ multiplex PCR, the repertoire was profiled, and TCRdb retains in-frame clones only, with some absent. The sample lists roughly 48,000 clones, 75% to 90% occurring once. The source is a man aged 35 to 55 with urothelial cancer. The V gene is TRBV4-2, the J gene TRBJ2-5; 8 nucleotides align to TRBD2. The specimen comprised PBMCs, sampled around atezolizumab (anti-PD-L1) treatment. The CDR3 spells CASSQDRGGRVETQYF. CDR3 bases: TGTGCCAGCAGCCAAGATCGGGGGGGCAGGGTGGAGACCCAGTACTTC.